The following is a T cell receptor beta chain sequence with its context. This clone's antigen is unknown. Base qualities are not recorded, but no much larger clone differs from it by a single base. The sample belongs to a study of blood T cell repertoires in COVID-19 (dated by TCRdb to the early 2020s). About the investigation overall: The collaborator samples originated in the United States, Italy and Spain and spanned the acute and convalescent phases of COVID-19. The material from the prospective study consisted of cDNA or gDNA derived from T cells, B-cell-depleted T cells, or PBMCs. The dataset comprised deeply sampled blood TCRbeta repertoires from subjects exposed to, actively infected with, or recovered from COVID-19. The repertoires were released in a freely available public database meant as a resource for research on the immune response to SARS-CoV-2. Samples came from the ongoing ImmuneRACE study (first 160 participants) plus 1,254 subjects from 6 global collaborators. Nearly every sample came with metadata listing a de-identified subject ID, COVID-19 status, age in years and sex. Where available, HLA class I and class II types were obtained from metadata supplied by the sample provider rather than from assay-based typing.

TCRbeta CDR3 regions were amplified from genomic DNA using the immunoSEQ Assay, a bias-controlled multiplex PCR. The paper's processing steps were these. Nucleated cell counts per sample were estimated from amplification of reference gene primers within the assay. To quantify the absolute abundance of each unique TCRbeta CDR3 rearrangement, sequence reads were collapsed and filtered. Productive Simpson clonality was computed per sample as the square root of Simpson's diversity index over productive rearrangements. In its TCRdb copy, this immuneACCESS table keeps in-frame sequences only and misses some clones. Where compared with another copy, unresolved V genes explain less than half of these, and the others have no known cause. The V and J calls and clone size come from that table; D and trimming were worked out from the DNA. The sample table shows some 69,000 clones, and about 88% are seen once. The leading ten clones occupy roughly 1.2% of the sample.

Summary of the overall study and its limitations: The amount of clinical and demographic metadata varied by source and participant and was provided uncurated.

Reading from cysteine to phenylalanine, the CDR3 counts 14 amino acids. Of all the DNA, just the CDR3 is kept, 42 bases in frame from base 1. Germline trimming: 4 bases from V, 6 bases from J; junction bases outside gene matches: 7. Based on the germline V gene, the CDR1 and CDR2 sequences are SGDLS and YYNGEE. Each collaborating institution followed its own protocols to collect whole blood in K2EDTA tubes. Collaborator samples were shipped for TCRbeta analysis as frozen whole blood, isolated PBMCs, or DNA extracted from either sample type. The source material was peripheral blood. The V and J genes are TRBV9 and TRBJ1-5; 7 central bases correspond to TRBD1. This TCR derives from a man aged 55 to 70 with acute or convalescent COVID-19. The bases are TGTGCCAGCAGCCACTCAGGGGGGAGTCAGCCCCAGCATTTT. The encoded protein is CASSHSGGSQPQHF.